These 25 T cell receptor beta chains came from one sample sequenced in a study of blood T cell repertoires in COVID-19. Method: immunoSEQ multiplex PCR; TCRdb's copy keeps in-frame clones and lacks some. The sample gives roughly 32,000 clones, around 80% of which show up once; roughly 15% is in the top ten. Material for sequencing was peripheral blood. These receptors originate from a man older than 75 with active or convalescent COVID-19.

V is TRBV28 and J is TRBJ2-4; possible D gene TRBD1, 5 bases. From germline, CDR1 is MDHEN and CDR2 SYDVKM. The V end was cut by 6 bases, the J end by 0 bases, with 12 bases between. The length of the CDR3 is 15 residues. The CDR3 DNA is TGTGCCAGCAGCGAGACAGCTCTAGCCAAAAACATTCAGTACTTC. It specifies CASSETALAKNIQYF.

This clone qualifies as medium-sized. CDR3 DNA sequence: TGTGCCAGCAGCTTAGCCGGGGGCACAGATACGCAGTATTTT. Protein: CASSLAGGTDTQYF. This sequence joins TRBV7-9 and TRBJ2-3, with a tentative D call TRBD2 (5 bases). The CDR3 contains 14 residues. Germline V lookup: CDR1 SEHNR, CDR2 FQNEAQ (reference sequence). Trimming left V 0 bases short and J 1 base short, with 5 bases between.

The chain is built from TRBV19 and TRBJ2-7; 7 bases are a match to TRBD1. In germline, CDR1 is LNHDA, CDR2 SQIVND (reference sequence). The CDR3 totals 13 residues. V trimming: 5 bases; J trimming: 4 bases; junction bases outside the gene matches: 5. The CDR3 DNA is TGTGCCAGTAGTTCGGGACAGCCTTACGAGCAGTACTTC. It yields the protein CASSSGQPYEQYF.

For the CDR3, the DNA is TGTGCCAGCAGTGATTCGGGACTAGCGGGAGTGGGGTGGTACTTC. Its translation: CASSDSGLAGVGWYF. The V call is TRBV25-1, the J call TRBJ2-4; 14 bases map to TRBD2. The germline V gene encodes CDR1 MGHDK and CDR2 SYGVNS. The CDR3 extends over 15 amino acids. V dropped 3 bases and J dropped 15; count of bases not matched to a gene: 10.

The chain carries TRBV5-1 and TRBJ1-6; weak D call: TRBD1 (5 bases). CDR1 is SGHRS and CDR2 is YFSETQ in the germline V gene. Between the trimmed V and J ends, which lost 3 bases and 5 bases, there was a span of 12 bases. The CDR3 loop spans 15 amino acids. In nucleotides, the CDR3 is TGCGCCAGCAGCTCGTTCCCGGGGGATAATTCACCCCTCCACTTT. It specifies CASSSFPGDNSPLHF. Filled out from reference TRBV5-1 and TRBJ1-6, the complete variable domain reads KAGVTQTPRYLIKTRGQQVTLSCSPISGHRSVSWYQQTPGQGLQFLFEYFSETQRNKGNFPGRFSGRQFSNSRSEMNVSTLELGDSALYLCASSSFPGDNSPLHFGNGTRLTVT.

The rearrangement joins TRBV27 to TRBJ2-1; TRBD1 matches 11 bases. J was trimmed by 7 bases and V by 2 bases; bases with no gene match: 4. The CDR3 runs 15 residues. In germline, CDR1 is MNHEY, CDR2 SMNVEV (reference sequence). The chain's CDR3 is CASSLPDRGLNEQFF. The CDR3 region has the DNA TGTGCCAGCAGTTTACCGGACAGGGGGCTTAATGAGCAGTTCTTC.

The rearrangement links TRBV28 to TRBJ1-2; a weak D match, TRBD1 (5 bases). The V and J ends lost 3 bases and 0 bases respectively, with 11 bases between them. Germline CDR1 and CDR2: MDHEN and SYDVKM. CDR3 length equals 15 residues. The CDR3 loop reads CASSFPQGSNYGYTF. The CDR3 coding sequence is TGTGCCAGCAGTTTCCCGCAGGGCTCTAACTATGGCTACACCTTC.

The chain uses TRBV11-2 and TRBJ1-6; 8 nucleotides line up with TRBD1. With V trimmed by 1 base and J by 9 bases, 5 bases remained unmatched. CDR3 length equals 15 residues. Per germline, CDR1 SGHAT and CDR2 FQNNGV. The CDR3 region is CASSLVGQGVSPLHF. The DNA of the CDR3 is TGTGCCAGCAGCTTAGTTGGACAGGGCGTTTCACCCCTCCACTTT.

This sequence joins TRBV12-3 or TRBV12-4 and TRBJ2-3; no reliable D call. Trimming pared 4 bases from V and 4 bases from J, leaving 3 bases between. The CDR3 is made up of 11 amino acids. CDR3 sequence: CASSSSDTQYF. CDR3 sequence (DNA): TGTGCCAGCAGTTCATCAGATACGCAGTATTTT.

There are a few counts of this clone. The chain carries TRBV14 and TRBJ2-1, with 11 positions matching TRBD1. Germline trimming cut 3 bases from V and 5 bases from J; bases unmatched to any gene: 6. The CDR3 extends over 16 amino acids. Per the germline V gene, CDR1 is SGHDN and CDR2 is FVKESK. The CDR3, as DNA: TGTGCCAGCAGCCAGGAACCGGGACAGGGGGACAATGAGCAGTTCTTC. Its translation: CASSQEPGQGDNEQFF.

The genes are TRBV28 and TRBJ1-2, with D unresolved. This CDR3 region has 13 residues. The V end lost 8 bases, the J end lost 0 bases, and 10 bases lay between the germline ends. In germline, CDR1 is MDHEN, CDR2 SYDVKM. The CDR3 nucleotides read TGTGCCAGCCTCTCTCCAGCTAACTATGGCTACACCTTC. Its translation is CASLSPANYGYTF.

The chain uses TRBV11-2 and TRBJ2-2; 11 bases agree with TRBD2. Losses at the gene ends were 11 bases for V and 5 bases for J; bases not matched to a gene: 10. This CDR3 contains 15 residues. Germline V lookup: CDR1 SGHAT, CDR2 FQNNGV. The CDR3 sequence: CAGSSGRAETGELFF. DNA of the CDR3: TGTGCCGGAAGTAGCGGGAGGGCCGAGACCGGGGAGCTGTTTTTT.

This chain joins TRBV9 and TRBJ2-1; tentatively, D is TRBD2 (5 bases). The CDR3 loop spans 20 amino acids. Looked up from germline, CDR1 is SGDLS and CDR2 is YYNGEE. V gave up 1 base and J gave up 4 bases, with 27 bases separating them. Written as DNA, the CDR3 is TGTGCCAGCAGCGTAATTGTTCCTCTCAGCGGTTATTGCGCTTACAATGAGCAGTTCTTC. This translates into CASSVIVPLSGYCAYNEQFF.

The chain uses TRBV3-1 (or the pseudogene TRBV3-2) and TRBJ2-3, with 13 bases matching TRBD2. CDR1 LGHDT and CDR2 YNNKEL come from the germline V gene (reference sequence). V lost 1 base, J lost 1 base, and 8 bases stayed unmatched. The CDR3 extends over 19 amino acids. The CDR3 spells CASSQGGLAGVYGTDTQYF. DNA of the CDR3: TGTGCCAGCAGCCAAGGTGGACTAGCGGGAGTATACGGCACAGATACGCAGTATTTT.

This chain connects TRBV3-1 (or the pseudogene TRBV3-2) to TRBJ2-3; 10 bases line up with TRBD2. Germline CDR1 reads LGHDT; CDR2 reads YNNKEL (reference sequence). The trim removed 2 bases at V and 2 bases at J, leaving 4 bases unmatched. The CDR3 extends over 16 amino acids. The CDR3, as DNA: TGTGCCAGCAGCCAACATCTAGCGGGGGTCACAGATACGCAGTATTTT. Its translation: CASSQHLAGVTDTQYF.

Here the CDR3 DNA reads TGTGCCATCAGTACAGGTGGAGGGCAGCCCCAGCATTTT. Translated, it gives CAISTGGGQPQHF. The chain employs TRBV10-3 and TRBJ1-5; D may be TRBD1 (5 bases). The CDR3 length is 13 residues. V gave up 5 bases and J gave up 7 bases, with 12 bases separating them. The germline gives CDR1 ENHRY, CDR2 SYGVKD.

In its sample, this clone was seen a few times. The genes are TRBV5-4 and TRBJ2-7; D remains unclear. This CDR3 is 16 amino acids long. The V gene's germline CDR1 is SGHNT and CDR2 YYREEE (reference sequence). V lost 1 base and J lost 5, with 19 bases in between. The DNA for the CDR3 is TGTGCCAGCAGCTTGTCCGTTACAGTCGGCTTCCACGAGCAGTACTTC. This translates into CASSLSVTVGFHEQYF.

The chain joins TRBV5-1 to TRBJ2-1, with D perhaps matching TRBD2 (6 bases). The germline V gene has CDR1 SGHRS and CDR2 YFSETQ. The CDR3 length is 16 residues. Trimming stripped 3 bases from V and 0 bases from J, with 13 bases between. The CDR3 loop reads CASSSIAESSYNEQFF. The CDR3 region has the DNA TGCGCCAGCAGCTCCATAGCGGAGAGCTCCTACAATGAGCAGTTCTTC. Drawing the rest from reference TRBV5-1 and TRBJ2-1, the complete variable domain is KAGVTQTPRYLIKTRGQQVTLSCSPISGHRSVSWYQQTPGQGLQFLFEYFSETQRNKGNFPGRFSGRQFSNSRSEMNVSTLELGDSALYLCASSSIAESSYNEQFFGPGTRLTVL.

The rearrangement joins TRBV12-3 or TRBV12-4 to TRBJ2-3, with 7 bases aligning to TRBD1. V dropped 11 bases and J dropped 2; count of bases not matched to a gene: 4. CDR3 length: 12 residues. Here the CDR3 DNA reads TGTGCCGACAGGGCCGACACAGATACGCAGTATTTT. Protein product: CADRADTDTQYF.

V usage is TRBV27 and J usage is TRBJ2-7, with 12 bases matching TRBD1. The CDR3 totals 15 residues. V gave up 4 bases and J gave up 6 bases; unmatched junction bases: 7. The germline gives CDR1 MNHEY, CDR2 SMNVEV (reference sequence). CDR3 sequence: CASSSTGTGGGEQYF. In DNA form, the CDR3 reads TGTGCCAGCAGTTCGACCGGGACAGGGGGCGGCGAGCAGTACTTC.

The V call is TRBV28, the J call TRBJ2-2; D might be TRBD1 (6 bases). Germline lookup yields CDR1 MDHEN and CDR2 SYDVKM. Trimming left V 5 bases short and J 0 bases short, with 16 bases between. This CDR3 spans 17 amino acids. The CDR3 spells CASSGRTGTTNTGELFF. The CDR3 nucleotides are TGTGCCAGCAGTGGACGTACCGGGACAACGAACACCGGGGAGCTGTTTTTT.

This sequence joins TRBV3-1 (or the pseudogene TRBV3-2) and TRBJ2-2; TRBD1 aligns across 9 bases. V trimming: 1 base; J trimming: 4 bases; junction bases outside the gene matches: 10. Germline V gives CDR1 LGHDT, CDR2 YNNKEL (reference sequence). The CDR3 is made up of 18 amino acids. Here the CDR3 reads CASSQARAVTGGTGELFF. In nucleotides, the CDR3 is TGTGCCAGCAGCCAAGCCCGAGCCGTGACAGGGGGCACCGGGGAGCTGTTTTTT.

The chain is built from TRBV5-6 and TRBJ2-7, with 11 positions matching TRBD2. Germline V CDR1 and CDR2: SGHDT, YYEEEE. The CDR3 length is 14 residues. The ends lost 5 bases at V and 7 bases at J; junction bases unmatched: 8. As DNA, the CDR3 is TGTGCCAGCAGTTGGTTAGCGGGAGGGCTTGAGCAGTACTTC. Its protein product is CASSWLAGGLEQYF.

The rearrangement links TRBV13 to TRBJ2-1, with 8 bases matching TRBD1. CDR1 and CDR2 from the germline V gene are PRHDT and FYEKMQ (reference sequence). V shed 5 bases, J shed 3 bases, and the junction held 3 bases outside the gene matches. The CDR3 has 14 residues. CDR3 nucleotides: TGTGCCAGCAGCCGGACAGGGATCTACAATGAGCAGTTCTTC. Its protein product is CASSRTGIYNEQFF.

This clone was observed a single time. J is TRBJ1-5 and V is TRBV19; TRBD1 matches 7 bases. Germline V CDR1 and CDR2: LNHDA, SQIVND (reference sequence). The CDR3 has 13 amino acids. Losses at the gene ends were 7 bases for V and 3 bases for J; bases not matched to a gene: 3. Here the CDR3 reads CASTTGFNQPQHF. CDR3 nucleotide sequence: TGTGCCAGTACGACAGGGTTCAATCAGCCCCAGCATTTT.